The 10 T cell receptor beta chains reported below all come from one sample, sequenced in a study of blood T cell repertoires in COVID-19. The repertoire was sequenced with immunoSEQ multiplex PCR; TCRdb's copy has only in-frame clones and lacks some. This table has around 180,000 clones, more than 85% appearing once. Sequenced: peripheral blood. The receptors here all came from a man aged 70-80 years with active or convalescent COVID-19.

This clone has a handful of counts. This sequence joins TRBV11-2 and TRBJ2-2; D uncertain. This CDR3 is built from 11 residues. Trimming stripped 7 bases from V and 6 bases from J, with 6 bases between. The germline CDR1 and CDR2 sequences are SGHAT and FQNNGV. The CDR3 DNA reads TGTGCCAGCACCCTCTCCGGGGAGCTGTTTTTT. It specifies CASTLSGELFF.

The rearrangement joins TRBV5-4 to TRBJ1-4, with D uncertain. Deletions cut 4 bases from V and 3 bases from J, with 13 bases between. Germline lookup yields CDR1 SGHNT and CDR2 YYREEE (reference sequence). CDR3 length: 15 amino acids. Here the CDR3 DNA reads TGTGCCAGCAGCCAGAAAGGGAGTCCTAATGAAAAACTGTTTTTT. Protein sequence: CASSQKGSPNEKLFF.

This chain connects TRBV9 to TRBJ2-1; 8 nucleotides line up with TRBD2. CDR1 is SGDLS, CDR2 YYNGEE, per germline. The CDR3 loop spans 16 amino acids. Unmatched junction bases numbered 10, after V lost 1 base and J lost 7 bases. CDR3 sequence: CASSVTGGGPGNEQFF. CDR3 nucleotides: TGTGCCAGCAGCGTAACAGGCGGGGGGCCTGGTAATGAGCAGTTCTTC.

The V call is TRBV28, the J call TRBJ1-1, with a weak D call TRBD1 (6 bases). This CDR3 comprises 17 residues. The germline CDR1 and CDR2 sequences are MDHEN and SYDVKM. V was cut by 5 bases and J by 5 bases, with 24 bases left in between. CDR3 bases: TGTGCCAGCAGTGTAATCAGGGGTGGGGGAGACACTACTGAAGCTTTCTTT. It translates to CASSVIRGGGDTTEAFF.

The chain combines TRBV2 with TRBJ2-5; possible D gene TRBD1, 6 bases. V lost 6 bases to trimming and J lost 1 base, with 15 bases between them. The CDR3 covers 15 residues. Germline CDR1 and CDR2: SNHLY and FYNNEI. In nucleotides, the CDR3 is TGTGCCAGCAGATCACAGGGCATTTTCCAAGAGACCCAGTACTTC. Its protein product is CASRSQGIFQETQYF.

The chain recombines TRBV14 with TRBJ1-6, with D possibly being TRBD1 (6 bases). Trimming took 1 base from V and 12 from J, leaving 19 bases between them. From germline, CDR1 is SGHDN and CDR2 FVKESK. The CDR3 is 16 amino acids. CDR3 region: CASSQGINRARGPLHF. In DNA, the CDR3 is TGTGCCAGCAGCCAAGGGATAAACAGGGCGAGGGGACCCCTCCACTTT.

The V call is TRBV6-5, the J call TRBJ2-2, with D tentatively TRBD2 (5 bases). The V end was cut by 7 bases, the J end by 1 base, with 10 bases between. This CDR3 region has 14 residues. CDR1 and CDR2 (germline): MNHEY, SVGAGI. This CDR3 is CASTRSGNTGELFF. The CDR3 DNA reads TGTGCCAGCACTCGAAGCGGGAACACCGGGGAGCTGTTTTTT.

In DNA, the CDR3 is TGTGCCAGCAAAGGGGGTCAGCCCCAGCATTTT. Translating it yields CASKGGQPQHF. The V gene is TRBV28, the J gene TRBJ1-5; maybe TRBD1 (6 bases). V was trimmed by 7 bases and J by 6 bases, leaving 7 bases between them. Germline CDR1 is MDHEN and CDR2 is SYDVKM. CDR3 length equals 11 residues.

The chain joins TRBV5-4 to TRBJ2-7, with 12 bases that match TRBD2. CDR1 is SGHNT, CDR2 YYREEE, per germline (reference sequence). The CDR3 has 13 residues. The junction had 3 bases not matched to a gene; V was cut back by 4 bases and J by 7 bases. In nucleotides, the CDR3 is TGTGCCAGCAGCCCAGGACTAGCGGGAGAGCAGTACTTC. Translating gives CASSPGLAGEQYF.

The V gene is TRBV10-3, the J gene TRBJ2-2; TRBD2 aligns across 8 bases. Germline V gene sequence: CDR1 ENHRY, CDR2 SYGVKD. The CDR3 totals 19 residues. With 3 bases clipped from V and 5 bases from J, the junction kept 17 bases outside the gene matches. CDR3 nucleotide sequence: TGTGCCATCAGTGATGGGAGGGGCGGTAGCGGGATGACTACCGGGGAGCTGTTTTTT. Translating it yields CAISDGRGGSGMTTGELFF.